This is a list of T cell receptor beta chains from one sample in a study of blood T cell repertoires in COVID-19. TCRdb keeps only in-frame clones here, not all; method: immunoSEQ multiplex PCR. The sample has roughly 52,000 clones; over 75% are singletons. Source material: peripheral blood. The receptors were gathered from a human donor in a cohort sampled during active COVID-19. CDR3s leave out the opening cysteine and the closing phenylalanine or tryptophan. A D gene is named only where the DNA matches it firmly.

>TRBD1|TRBV18
ASSPPGQGAYEQY
>TRBD1|TRBV10-3
AISRTGRYEQY
>.|TRBV28
ASSFKLEQY
>.|TRBV15
ATSSYLRKEQY
>TRBD2|TRBV29-1
SVLAGGEQF
>.|TRBV2
ASSWTESIGTQY
>.|TRBV6-1
ASSDDRLAYEQY
>TRBD1|TRBV10-1
ASSSRDRGSYEQY
>TRBD1|TRBV4-3
ASSQEGDPGTGGTGELF
>TRBD1|TRBV9
ASSARTGTGARYSNQPQH
>TRBD2|TRBV3-1/TRBV3-2
ASSQGAGGYYEQF
>TRBD2|TRBV4-3
ASSLAGGLYNEQF
>TRBD2|TRBV7-3
ASRPGTSADNEQF
>TRBD2|TRBV4-3
ASSQGGGSGREFTDTQY
>TRBD2|TRBV5-1
ASSAQGAWGAGVSYEQY
>.|TRBV11-2
ASTGQNSYNEQF
>.|TRBV6-6
ASSTQEYNEQF
>TRBD1|TRBV28
ASSPTRDRDTEAF
>TRBD2|TRBV29-1
SASSGRTGELF
>.|TRBV5-1
ASSLALGLNNEQF
>TRBD2|TRBV5-4
ASSLYLSGGLAGVAGELF
>.|TRBV4-2
ASSPDHSYEQY
>.|TRBV30
AWSRRASNQPQH
>TRBD2|TRBV7-2
ASSLATGGPGDTQY
>TRBD1|TRBV30
AWSTLPTGIDTQY
>TRBD2|TRBV27
ASSLLAGAYNEQF
>TRBD1|TRBV4-3
ASSPTGVSGGYT
>TRBD1|TRBV5-1
ASSQGQGSAPLH
>.|TRBV10-1
ASSEGAAQNIQY
>.|TRBV18
ASSPMTAANYGYT
>TRBD2|TRBV7-3
ASAGGSRTDTQY
>.|TRBV29-1
SVGTGRQETQY
>.|TRBV3-1/TRBV3-2
ASSQGGGRPNEQF
>.|TRBV29-1
SVVGGRRGAYEQY